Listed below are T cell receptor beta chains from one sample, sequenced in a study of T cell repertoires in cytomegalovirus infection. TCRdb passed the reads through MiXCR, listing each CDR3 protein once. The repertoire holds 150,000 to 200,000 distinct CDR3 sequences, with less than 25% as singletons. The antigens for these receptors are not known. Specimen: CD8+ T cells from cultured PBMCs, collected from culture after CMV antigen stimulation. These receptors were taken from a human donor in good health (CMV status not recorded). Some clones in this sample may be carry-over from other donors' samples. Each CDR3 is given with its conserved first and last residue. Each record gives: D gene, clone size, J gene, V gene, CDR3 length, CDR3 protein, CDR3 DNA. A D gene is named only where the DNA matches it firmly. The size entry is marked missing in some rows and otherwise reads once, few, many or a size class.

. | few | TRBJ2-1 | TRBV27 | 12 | CASSRPADEQFF | TGTGCCAGCAGCCGACCCGCAGATGAGCAGTTCTTC
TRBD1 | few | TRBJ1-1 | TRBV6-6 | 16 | CASSLSDRGRGTEAFF | TGTGCCAGCAGCCTCTCAGACAGGGGAAGAGGCACTGAAGCTTTCTTT
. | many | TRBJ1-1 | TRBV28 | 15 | CASKLKGRVGTEAFF | TGTGCCAGCAAACTAAAGGGCAGGGTGGGGACTGAAGCTTTCTTT
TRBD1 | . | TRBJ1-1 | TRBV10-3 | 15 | CAISETGGINTEAFF | TGTGCCATCAGTGAGACAGGGGGAATAAACACTGAAGCTTTCTTT
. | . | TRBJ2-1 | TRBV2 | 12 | CASSAVRLEQFF | TGTGCCAGCAGTGCCGTGAGGCTTGAGCAGTTCTTC
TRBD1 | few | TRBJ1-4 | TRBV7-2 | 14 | CASSFGTVNEKLFF | TGTGCCAGCAGCTTCGGGACAGTTAATGAAAAACTGTTTTTT
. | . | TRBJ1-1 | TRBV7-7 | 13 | CASSSFLNTEAFF | TGTGCCAGCAGCTCCTTCCTGAACACTGAAGCTTTCTTT
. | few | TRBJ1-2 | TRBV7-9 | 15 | CASSPRGTPANGYTF | TGTGCCAGCAGCCCCCGAGGGACCCCGGCCAATGGCTACACCTTC
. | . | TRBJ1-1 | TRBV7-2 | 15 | CASSWDSGRNTEAFF | TGTGCCAGCAGCTGGGACTCAGGGCGGAACACTGAAGCTTTCTTT
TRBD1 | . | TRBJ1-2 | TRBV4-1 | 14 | CASSLYLQGEGYTF | TGCGCCAGCAGCCTCTACTTACAGGGGGAAGGCTACACCTTC
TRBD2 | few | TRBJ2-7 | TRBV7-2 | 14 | CASSPGLASYEQYF | TGTGCCAGCAGCCCGGGACTAGCATCCTACGAGCAGTACTTC
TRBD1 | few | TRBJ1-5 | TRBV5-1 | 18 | CASSASLTGEEGNQPQHF | TGCGCCAGCAGCGCATCCCTTACAGGGGAGGAGGGCAATCAGCCCCAGCATTTT
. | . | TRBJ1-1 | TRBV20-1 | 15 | CSARDWRIPNPEAFF | TGCAGTGCTAGAGATTGGCGGATTCCAAACCCTGAAGCTTTCTTT
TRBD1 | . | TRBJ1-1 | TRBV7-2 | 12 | CASSGTGAEAFF | TGTGCCAGCAGCGGGACAGGGGCTGAAGCTTTCTTT
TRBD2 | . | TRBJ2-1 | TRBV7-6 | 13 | CASSDSGGDEQFF | TGTGCCAGCAGCGATAGCGGGGGGGATGAGCAGTTCTTC
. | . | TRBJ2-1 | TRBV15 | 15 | CATSSGGADSDEQFF | TGTGCCACCAGCAGTGGGGGAGCCGATTCGGATGAGCAGTTCTTC
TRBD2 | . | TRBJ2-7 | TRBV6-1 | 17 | CASTGSGGGRKPYEQYF | TGTGCCAGCACTGGGAGCGGGGGCGGTCGAAAACCCTACGAGCAGTACTTC
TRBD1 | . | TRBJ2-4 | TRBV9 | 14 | CASSVGGGLDIQYF | TGTGCCAGCAGCGTAGGAGGGGGCTTGGACATTCAGTACTTC
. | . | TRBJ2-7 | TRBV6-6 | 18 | CASSYSGRVAESSYEQYF | TGTGCCAGCAGTTACTCAGGCAGGGTGGCGGAAAGCTCCTACGAGCAGTACTTC
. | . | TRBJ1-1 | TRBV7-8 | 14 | CASTLSRLGTEAFF | TGTGCCAGCACCCTAAGTCGGTTGGGCACTGAAGCTTTCTTT
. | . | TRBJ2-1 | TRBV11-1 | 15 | CASRGGGGIYNEQFF | TGTGCCAGCAGAGGCGGGGGCGGGATTTACAATGAGCAGTTCTTC
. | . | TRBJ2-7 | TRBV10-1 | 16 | CASSEYMDTASYEQYF | TGCGCCAGCAGTGAATACATGGACACGGCCTCCTACGAGCAGTACTTC
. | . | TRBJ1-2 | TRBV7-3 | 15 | CASSLMADFRGGYTF | TGTGCCAGCAGCTTAATGGCGGATTTCAGGGGCGGCTACACCTTC
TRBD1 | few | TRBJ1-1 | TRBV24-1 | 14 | CATSHRGLNTEAFF | TGTGCCACTTCGCACAGGGGGTTGAACACTGAAGCTTTCTTT
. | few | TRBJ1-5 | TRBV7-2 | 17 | CASSLSPVLIGNQPQHF | TGTGCCAGCAGCCTTTCGCCCGTTCTAATAGGGAATCAGCCCCAGCATTTT
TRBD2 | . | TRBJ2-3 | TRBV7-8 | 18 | CASSLRASGGRSTDTQYF | TGTGCCAGCAGCTTAAGGGCTAGCGGGGGGAGAAGCACAGATACGCAGTATTTT
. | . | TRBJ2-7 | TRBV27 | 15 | CASSLSTGGSYEQYF | TGTGCCAGCAGTTTATCGACTGGGGGCTCCTACGAGCAGTACTTC
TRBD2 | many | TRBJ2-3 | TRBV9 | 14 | CASSIAGAKDTQYF | TGTGCCAGCAGTATAGCGGGGGCCAAGGATACGCAGTATTTT
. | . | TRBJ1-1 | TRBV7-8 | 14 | CASSPLEARSEAFF | TGTGCCAGCAGCCCCCTGGAAGCAAGAAGTGAAGCTTTCTTT
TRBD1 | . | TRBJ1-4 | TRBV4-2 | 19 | CASSRLPGGAMVVDEKLFF | TGTGCCAGCAGCCGCCTGCCAGGGGGGGCGATGGTTGTTGATGAAAAACTGTTTTTT
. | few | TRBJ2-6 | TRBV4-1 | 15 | CASSPKGAGANVLTF | TGCGCCAGCAGCCCGAAGGGGGCTGGGGCCAACGTCCTGACTTTC
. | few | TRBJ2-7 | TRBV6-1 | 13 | CASSPRSSYEQYF | TGTGCCAGCAGTCCCCGGAGCTCCTACGAGCAGTACTTC
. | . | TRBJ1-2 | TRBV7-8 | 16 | CASTRRSLRGLYGYTF | TGTGCCAGCACCCGAAGGTCCTTACGGGGACTCTATGGCTACACCTTC
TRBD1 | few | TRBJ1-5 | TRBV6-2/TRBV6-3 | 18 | CASSYTPGTGGGNQPQHF | TGTGCCAGCAGTTACACCCCCGGGACAGGGGGTGGCAATCAGCCCCAGCATTTT
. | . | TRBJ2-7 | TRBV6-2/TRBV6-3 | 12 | CASRRGTYEQYF | TGTGCCAGCAGGCGGGGCACCTACGAGCAGTACTTC
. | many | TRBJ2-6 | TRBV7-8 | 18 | CASSLWWNAESGANVLTF | TGTGCCAGCAGCTTATGGTGGAACGCTGAGTCTGGGGCCAACGTCCTGACTTTC
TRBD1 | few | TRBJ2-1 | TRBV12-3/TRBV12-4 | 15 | CASSPGTALYNEQFF | TGTGCCAGCAGTCCAGGGACAGCCCTATACAATGAGCAGTTCTTC
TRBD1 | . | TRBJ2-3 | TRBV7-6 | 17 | CASSLDRTGGRTDTQYF | TGTGCCAGCAGCTTAGATCGCACAGGGGGCAGGACAGATACGCAGTATTTT
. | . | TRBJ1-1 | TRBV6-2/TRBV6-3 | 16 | CASSYSPGRPGTEAFF | TGTGCCAGCAGTTATAGTCCGGGCCGACCTGGCACTGAAGCTTTCTTT
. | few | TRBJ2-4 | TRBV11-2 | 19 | CASSLIRGQAGLAKNIQYF | TGTGCCAGCAGCTTAATAAGGGGCCAGGCCGGTCTAGCCAAAAACATTCAGTACTTC
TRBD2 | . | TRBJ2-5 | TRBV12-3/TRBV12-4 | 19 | CASSPTHITGTSLRETQYF | TGTGCCAGCAGTCCGACCCACATAACCGGGACTAGTCTTCGGGAGACCCAGTACTTC
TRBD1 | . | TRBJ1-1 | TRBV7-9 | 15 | CASSSIRTGSTEAFF | TGTGCCAGCAGCTCCATCAGGACAGGGAGTACTGAAGCTTTCTTT
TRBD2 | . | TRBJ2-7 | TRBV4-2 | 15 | CASSQERGGQNEQYF | TGTGCCAGCAGCCAAGAGCGGGGGGGCCAGAACGAGCAGTACTTC
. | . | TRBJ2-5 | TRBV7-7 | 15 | CASSLGGRYQETQYF | TGTGCCAGCAGCTTAGGAGGGAGGTACCAAGAGACCCAGTACTTC
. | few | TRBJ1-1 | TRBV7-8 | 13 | CASSSGTPAEAFF | TGTGCCAGCAGCTCCGGGACCCCGGCTGAAGCTTTCTTT
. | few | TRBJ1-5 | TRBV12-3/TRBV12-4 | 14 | CASSMDQRGQPQHF | TGTGCCAGCAGTATGGACCAAAGGGGACAGCCCCAGCATTTT
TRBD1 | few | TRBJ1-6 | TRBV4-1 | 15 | CASCRDRGLGSPLHF | TGCGCCAGCTGCCGCGACAGGGGGCTCGGGTCACCCCTCCACTTT
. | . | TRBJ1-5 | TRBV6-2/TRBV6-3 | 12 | CASKAPNQPQHF | TGTGCCAGCAAGGCCCCTAATCAGCCCCAGCATTTT
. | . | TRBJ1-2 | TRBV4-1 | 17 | CASSQGLSQESNYGYTF | TGCGCCAGCAGCCAAGGTTTAAGCCAGGAGAGTAACTATGGCTACACCTTC
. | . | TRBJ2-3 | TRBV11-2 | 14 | CASSLRAGTDTQYF | TGTGCCAGCAGCTTAAGGGCCGGGACAGATACGCAGTATTTT
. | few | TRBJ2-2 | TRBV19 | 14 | CASTHAGYTGELFF | TGTGCCAGTACCCACGCGGGGTACACCGGGGAGCTGTTTTTT
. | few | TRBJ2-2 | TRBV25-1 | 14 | CASGTGSPTGELFF | TGTGCCAGCGGAACAGGTTCTCCCACCGGGGAGCTGTTTTTT
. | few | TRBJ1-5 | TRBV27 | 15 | CASSPRGQGIEPQHF | TGTGCCAGCAGTCCCCGTGGGCAGGGAATCGAACCCCAGCATTTT
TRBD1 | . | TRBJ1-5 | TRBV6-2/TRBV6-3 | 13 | CASSWDRAQPQHF | TGTGCCAGCAGTTGGGACAGGGCTCAGCCCCAGCATTTT
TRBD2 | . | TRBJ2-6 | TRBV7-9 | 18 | CASSLEERGGSGANVLTF | TGTGCCAGCAGCTTAGAGGAGCGGGGGGGCTCTGGGGCCAACGTCCTGACTTTC